These T cell receptor beta chains were read from a single sample in a study of T cell repertoires in MIS-A myocarditis. The table came from immunoSEQ multiplex PCR; TCRdb's copy has only in-frame clones and leaves some out. The sample lists 11,000 or so clones; roughly 83% were seen once. Source material: right ventricle heart tissue obtained at autopsy. The receptors derive from a man younger than 35 with fulminant myocarditis from multisystem inflammatory syndrome in adults (MIS-A) after COVID-19. Each CDR3 is given with its conserved first and last residue. A D gene is named only where the DNA matches it firmly. The listing skips clone size in some rows; elsewhere it reads once, few, many or a size class.

clone_size,v_call,d_call,j_call,cdr3_nt,cdr3_aa
NA,TRBV11-2,NA,TRBJ2-1,TGTGCCAGCAGCTTAGAAAAAGTGACTAGTTTCCAGTTCTTC,CASSLEKVTSFQFF
NA,TRBV10-3,NA,TRBJ1-1,TGTGCCATCAGTGATCGGGGCTGGCTGAACACTGAAGCTTTCTTT,CAISDRGWLNTEAFF
NA,TRBV10-3,NA,TRBJ2-7,TGTGCCATCAGTGAGTCGCCCGTCTACGAGCAGTACTTC,CAISESPVYEQYF
NA,TRBV11-1,NA,TRBJ1-3,TGTGCCAGCAGCTCTGGGACGACGAGCTCTGGAAACACCATATATTTT,CASSSGTTSSGNTIYF
NA,TRBV6-5,NA,TRBJ1-3,TGTGCCAGCAGTTTCTCTGGCTCTGGAAACACCATATATTTT,CASSFSGSGNTIYF
NA,TRBV7-9,TRBD1,TRBJ2-7,TGTGCCAGCAGTTCTATTAATTCACAGGGGTCCAATCCCTACGAGCAGTACTTC,CASSSINSQGSNPYEQYF
once,TRBV7-9,NA,TRBJ2-7,TGTGCCAGCAGCCAAAGGTCGCAGGGCCTCTCCTACGAGCAGTACTTC,CASSQRSQGLSYEQYF
NA,TRBV9,NA,TRBJ1-3,TGTGCCAGCAGCGTAGCTCCGGGGGTTGGAAACACCATATATTTT,CASSVAPGVGNTIYF
few,TRBV24-1,TRBD1,TRBJ1-1,TGTGCCACCAGTGATCAGGGGGCGGACACTGAAGCTTTCTTT,CATSDQGADTEAFF
few,TRBV6-5,TRBD1,TRBJ2-7,TGTGCCAGCAGCCCACAGGGGCACAGTACCTACGAGCAGTACTTC,CASSPQGHSTYEQYF
NA,TRBV28,NA,TRBJ1-1,TGTGCCAGCAGTGGTACCCCCCTCGGCAGCCAGAACACTGAAGCTTTCTTT,CASSGTPLGSQNTEAFF
NA,TRBV6-2/TRBV6-3,NA,TRBJ1-5,TGTGCCAGCAGTACCTTGATTAGCAATCAGCCCCAGCATTTT,CASSTLISNQPQHF
NA,TRBV2,NA,TRBJ2-2,TGTGCCAGCCAGGAGGCGAACACCGGGGAGCTGTTTTTT,CASQEANTGELFF
NA,TRBV9,TRBD1,TRBJ2-1,TGTGCCAGCAGCCGGGGACAGATACTCTACAATGAGCAGTTCTTC,CASSRGQILYNEQFF
NA,TRBV28,TRBD1,TRBJ1-1,TGTGCCAGCAGTTCCAGAAGGGACAGTCACTTGGGTGAAGCTTTCTTT,CASSSRRDSHLGEAFF
few,TRBV24-1,NA,TRBJ2-1,TGTGCCACCAGTGATTTATTGCACAATGAGCAGTTCTTC,CATSDLLHNEQFF
once,TRBV27,NA,TRBJ2-5,TGTGCCAGCAAGGGATTATTGGAGACCCAGTACTTC,CASKGLLETQYF
NA,TRBV5-1,TRBD2,TRBJ2-1,TGCGCCAGCAGAGGGGTAGCGGGGGCCCTACACAATGAGCAGTTCTTC,CASRGVAGALHNEQFF
NA,TRBV9,NA,TRBJ1-4,TGTGCCAGCAGCGGAGGGGGTTCATTGGAGGAAAAACTGTTTTTT,CASSGGGSLEEKLFF
NA,TRBV11-2,NA,TRBJ1-4,TGTGCCAGCAGCCTGCTCGGGTCGTACGTAGCTAATGAAAAACTGTTTTTT,CASSLLGSYVANEKLFF
NA,TRBV2,TRBD2,TRBJ2-3,TGTGCCAGCAGGGTAATGGGAGGGCCCACGCAGTATTTT,CASRVMGGPTQYF
NA,TRBV7-6,TRBD2,TRBJ2-1,TGTGCCAGCAGCTTAGCGCTAGCGGGGAACAATGAGCAGTTCTTC,CASSLALAGNNEQFF
NA,TRBV7-9,NA,TRBJ1-1,TGTGCCAGCAGGGGGGGGAGCACTGAAGCTTTCTTT,CASRGGSTEAFF
NA,TRBV9,TRBD2,TRBJ2-7,TGTGCCAGCAGCGTAGCTGTAGCGGGAGGGTTCTACGAGCAGTACTTC,CASSVAVAGGFYEQYF
NA,TRBV9,NA,TRBJ1-2,TGTGCCAGCAGCGTAGAAGCCACTGGCACGGGGGGATATGGCTACACCTTC,CASSVEATGTGGYGYTF
NA,TRBV4-1,NA,TRBJ1-6,TGCGCCAGCAGCCAAGAAGGGGCAGCTAATTCACCCCTCCACTTT,CASSQEGAANSPLHF
NA,TRBV25-1,NA,TRBJ2-7,TGTGCCAGCAGTGAATTTCGAGACTACGAGCAGTACTTC,CASSEFRDYEQYF
NA,TRBV3-1/TRBV3-2,NA,TRBJ1-2,TGTGCCAGCAGCCCCGACGGCTACTATGGCTACACCTTC,CASSPDGYYGYTF
NA,TRBV4-1,TRBD1,TRBJ1-1,TGCGCCAGCAGCCAAGACCAGGGGGGCGGAACTGAAGCTTTCTTT,CASSQDQGGGTEAFF
NA,TRBV3-1/TRBV3-2,NA,TRBJ2-7,TGTGCCAGCAGCCAAGAAGGGGGGCGCTCCTACGAGCAGTACTTC,CASSQEGGRSYEQYF
NA,TRBV9,NA,TRBJ2-7,TGTGCCAGCAGCGTAGGACAGCACTCCCAATACGAGCAGTACTTC,CASSVGQHSQYEQYF
NA,TRBV7-6,NA,TRBJ1-1,TGTGCCAGCAGCTTAGAGACCCGCCCGGAAGCTTTCTTT,CASSLETRPEAFF
NA,TRBV7-6,NA,TRBJ2-1,TGTGCCAGCAGCTTAGTACCAGGGCGCAATGAGCAGTTCTTC,CASSLVPGRNEQFF
NA,TRBV10-3,NA,TRBJ1-2,TGTGCCACCAAGAAGGACTCCAGGAACTATGGCTACACCTTC,CATKKDSRNYGYTF
NA,TRBV28,TRBD1,TRBJ1-2,TGTGCCAGCTTAGACAGGGCCGACTATGGCTACACCTTC,CASLDRADYGYTF
NA,TRBV28,TRBD1,TRBJ2-7,TGTGCCAGCAGTCCCACCGGGACAGGGGAATACGAGCAGTACTTC,CASSPTGTGEYEQYF
NA,TRBV7-9,TRBD1,TRBJ2-2,TGTGCCAGCAGCTCATTTCAGGGGGCCGCGAACACCGGGGAGCTGTTTTTT,CASSSFQGAANTGELFF
NA,TRBV2,TRBD1,TRBJ1-1,TGTGCCAGCAGTGTGGAAACAGGGGGGGAAGCTTTCTTT,CASSVETGGEAFF
NA,TRBV4-2,NA,TRBJ2-1,TGTGCCAGCAGCCAGTGGACGGTGATCTCCTACAATGAGCAGTTCTTC,CASSQWTVISYNEQFF
once,TRBV4-3,NA,TRBJ1-5,TGCGCCAGCAGCCCCGCCCTGGTAGGGCAGCCCCAGCATTTT,CASSPALVGQPQHF
once,TRBV29-1,TRBD2,TRBJ2-1,TGCAGCGTCCGACTAGCGGGAGTCCACGAGCAGTTCTTC,CSVRLAGVHEQFF
once,TRBV6-5,TRBD1,TRBJ2-7,TGTGCCAGCAGTACCGACAGGGCCCTTGGAGAGCAGTACTTC,CASSTDRALGEQYF
NA,TRBV11-2,NA,TRBJ1-4,TGTGCCAGCAGCTTAGATCGTGTGCGGCTGATTAATGAAAAACTGTTTTTT,CASSLDRVRLINEKLFF
NA,TRBV11-3,NA,TRBJ2-1,TGTGCCAGCAGCTTACGTCCAGCTCCCTTGTATGAGCAGTTCTTC,CASSLRPAPLYEQFF
NA,TRBV5-1,TRBD1,TRBJ1-1,TGCGCCAGCAGCTGGGGGACAGGGAGAATGAACACTGAAGCTTTCTTT,CASSWGTGRMNTEAFF
NA,TRBV11-2,NA,TRBJ2-7,TGTGCCAGCAGCTTGGGGACACCCTACGAGCAGTACTTC,CASSLGTPYEQYF
once,TRBV28,NA,TRBJ1-5,TGTGCCAGCAGTGGAAATCAGCCCCAGCATTTT,CASSGNQPQHF
NA,TRBV27,TRBD1,TRBJ1-2,TGTGCCAGCAGTTTTCCAGGGGGCGGCTACACCTTC,CASSFPGGGYTF